These 4 T cell receptor beta chains came from one sample sequenced in a study of molecular identifiers for immune sequencing clone quantification (dated by TCRdb to the late 2010s). The method was PCR. TCRdb records Illumina HiSeq 4000 as the sequencer. In-frame beta chains were kept once TCRdb had trimmed the public reads at Q25 with fastp and called clones with MiXCR. Each CDR3 protein gets just one entry, which takes the most common genes and DNA from the rows behind it. Present in this sample are about 300,000 distinct CDR3 sequences, 20% to 25% of which were seen just once. Roughly 0.8% of the sample is in the top ten clones. Sequencing input: naive CD8+ T cells from blood, with Jurkat cell RNA spiked in. According to the study, the label for this sample's cell subset or site signals: FACS-sorted CD8+CD4-CCR7+CD45RA+ naive T cells. These receptor sequences come from a human donor in good health. Some libraries in this study had Jurkat cell RNA spiked in.

This clonotype appeared many times. V and J are TRBV24-1 and TRBJ2-1; 7 bases match TRBD2. Trimming at V came to 4 bases and at J to 9 bases, leaving 8 bases not matched to a gene. In germline, CDR1 is KGHDR, CDR2 SFDVKD. The CDR3 spans 14 residues. CDR3 DNA: TGTGCCACCAGTGAGCGGGAGTACGGGGCTGAGCAGTTCTTC. Translating it yields CATSEREYGAEQFF.

This clonotype was counted ten times or more. V usage is TRBV4-3 and J usage is TRBJ1-2, with D possibly TRBD1 on 5 matching bases. V lost 0 bases and J 5 bases, leaving 16 bases between the germline ends. Looked up from germline, CDR1 is LGHNA and CDR2 is YSLEER. The CDR3 runs to 16 residues. The chain's CDR3 is CASSQDLVGQSYGYTF. The DNA of the CDR3 is TGCGCCAGCAGCCAAGATTTAGTGGGGCAGAGTTATGGCTACACCTTC.

This clonotype was detected only a few times. The CDR3 region has the DNA TGTGCCAGCAGCTTCCTCGGAGGCCTCCAAGAGACCCAGTACTTC. It specifies CASSFLGGLQETQYF. The chain combines TRBV7-3 with TRBJ2-5, with D perhaps matching TRBD2 (5 bases). CDR1 is SGHTA and CDR2 is FQGTGA in the germline V gene. The V end was cut by 3 bases, the J end by 1 base, with 12 bases between. This CDR3 has 15 residues.

In this sample, this clonotype turned up many times. The gene calls are TRBV7-2 and TRBJ2-1; D uncertain. The CDR3 has 15 residues. CDR1 is SGHTA, CDR2 FQGNSA, per germline. V lost 0 bases and J lost 4, with 10 bases in between. Written as DNA, the CDR3 is TGTGCCAGCAGCTTAGCGGATAGTCGGTACAATGAGCAGTTCTTC. Translation gives CASSLADSRYNEQFF.